These 10 T cell receptor beta chains were all obtained from the same sample, sequenced in a study of T cell repertoires in cytomegalovirus infection. A single record per CDR3 protein comes from TCRdb applying MiXCR to the reads. Of about 210,000 distinct CDR3 sequences in the sample, roughly 6.5% were seen once. The sample consisted of PBMCs. These receptors were taken from a human donor in good health (CMV status not recorded). Some clones in this sample may be carry-over from other donors' samples.

This clonotype has only a few counts. The chain employs TRBV29-1 and TRBJ2-5; 11 positions agree with TRBD1. V trimming: 7 bases; J trimming: 8 bases; junction bases outside the gene matches: 9. The CDR3 runs 13 residues. Germline V lookup: CDR1 SQVTM, CDR2 ANQGSEA. Here the CDR3 reads CSAAPGQGVTQYF. CDR3 nucleotides: TGCAGCGCCGCCCCGGGACAGGGGGTCACCCAGTACTTC.

This clonotype was observed at least ten times. This chain joins TRBV20-1 and TRBJ1-2, with 10 bases that match TRBD1. CDR3 length equals 14 residues. Germline CDR1 is DFQATT and CDR2 is SNEGSKA (reference sequence). The J segment lost 7 bases and the V segment lost 3 bases, leaving 8 bases of the junction unmatched. CDR3 loop: CSASRQGAPTGYTF. The CDR3, as DNA: TGCAGTGCTAGCAGACAGGGGGCGCCGACTGGCTACACCTTC.

In its sample, this clonotype was seen a few times. J is TRBJ1-6 and V is TRBV20-1; tentative D call: TRBD1 (5 bases). V was shortened by 4 bases and J by 5 bases, with 12 bases between the two germline ends. Germline V gene data show CDR1 as DFQATT and CDR2 as SNEGSKA (reference sequence). This CDR3 comprises 14 residues. The CDR3 DNA is TGCAGTGCTACAGGGTCGTTCCATAATTCACCCCTCCACTTT. Translated: CSATGSFHNSPLHF.

This clonotype was seen repeatedly, ten times or more. The rearrangement uses TRBV6-5 and TRBJ1-4; 7 bases align to TRBD1. The CDR3 has 16 amino acids. Germline CDR1 is MNHEY and CDR2 is SVGAGI. V lost 6 bases, J lost 7 bases, and 14 bases stayed unmatched. DNA of the CDR3: TGTGCCAGCAGCTTAAACAGGGGCCGCAGGGGTGAAAAACTGTTTTTT. It encodes CASSLNRGRRGEKLFF.

This clonotype was observed many times. The genes are TRBV14 and TRBJ2-1; 10 bases are shared with TRBD2. Trimming at V came to 0 bases and at J to 14 bases, leaving 4 bases not matched to a gene. The CDR3 runs 13 residues. Germline CDR1 and CDR2: SGHDN and FVKESK. The CDR3 sequence: CASSQDGLAGEFF. The CDR3 DNA sequence: TGTGCCAGCAGCCAAGATGGCCTAGCGGGGGAGTTCTTC.

This clonotype was picked up many times. V usage is TRBV7-2 and J usage is TRBJ1-5, with D hard to call. In germline, CDR1 is SGHTA, CDR2 FQGNSA. The ends were cut back, 2 bases at V and 0 bases at J, with 11 bases in the middle. The CDR3 is 16 residues long. The CDR3 DNA is TGTGCCAGCAGCTTATATCACGGGAATAGCAATCAGCCCCAGCATTTT. Amino acids: CASSLYHGNSNQPQHF.

Only one count was recorded for this clonotype. A much bigger clone sits one base away, suggesting this may be a read error. The V call is TRBV20-1, the J call TRBJ2-5; D may match TRBD1 or TRBD2 (6 bases each). This CDR3 region has 12 residues. V was cut by 5 bases and J by 1 base, with 8 bases left in between. CDR1 and CDR2 from the germline V gene are DFQATT and SNEGSKA (reference sequence). CDR3 loop: CSARGRQETQYF. CDR3 nucleotides: TGCAGTGCTCGGGGGCGCCAAGAGACCCAGTACTTC.

This clonotype showed up many times. The chain carries TRBV11-2 and TRBJ1-6; D unclear. The V and J ends lost 3 bases and 7 bases respectively, with 10 bases between them. The CDR3 spans 14 residues. The germline V gene has CDR1 SGHAT and CDR2 FQNNGV. The DNA of the CDR3 is TGTGCCAGCAGCTTCTCCCGGCGGAATTCACCCCTCCACTTT. This gives the protein CASSFSRRNSPLHF. Drawing the rest from reference TRBV11-2 and TRBJ1-6, the complete variable domain is EAGVAQSPRYKIIEKRQSVAFWCNPISGHATLYWYQQILGQGPKLLIQFQNNGVVDDSQLPKDRFSAERLKGVDSTLKIQPAKLEDSAVYLCASSFSRRNSPLHFGNGTRLTVT.

This clonotype has at least ten counts. The chain couples TRBV20-1 to TRBJ2-3, with TRBD2 as a possible D gene (5 bases). The V and J ends lost 7 bases and 1 base respectively, with 12 bases between them. In germline, CDR1 is DFQATT, CDR2 SNEGSKA (reference sequence). There are 13 residues in the CDR3. This CDR3 reads CSGGRPGTDTQYF. CDR3 DNA sequence: TGCAGTGGTGGGAGACCGGGCACAGATACGCAGTATTTT.

This clonotype was seen many times. The chain has TRBV11-2 and TRBJ1-1; the D gene is possibly TRBD1 (6 bases). V was shortened by 8 bases and J by 10 bases, with 23 bases between the two germline ends. Germline V gene data show CDR1 as SGHAT and CDR2 as FQNNGV. The CDR3 consists of 14 residues. CDR3 loop: CASGRGGETKGAFF. Here the CDR3 DNA reads TGTGCCAGCGGGCGTGGGGGCGAAACGAAAGGAGCTTTCTTT. The whole variable domain, remainder taken from reference TRBV11-2 and TRBJ1-1, is EAGVAQSPRYKIIEKRQSVAFWCNPISGHATLYWYQQILGQGPKLLIQFQNNGVVDDSQLPKDRFSAERLKGVDSTLKIQPAKLEDSAVYLCASGRGGETKGAFFGQGTRLTVV.